This entry lists 30 T cell receptor beta chains sequenced from one sample in a study of blood T cell repertoires in COVID-19 (TCRdb year 2020). Library prep was done by the immunoSEQ multiplex PCR assay. This is the immuneACCESS table as TCRdb keeps it, with only in-frame sequences that have V and J called. A part of the clones is gone; compared with another copy, unresolved V genes explain less than half, and the rest is unexplained. Counted in this sample were some 150,000 clones; approximately 80% of them appeared once. About 8.4% of the sample lies in the top ten. The sequencing sample was made of peripheral blood. The origin of the receptors is a woman aged 55-69 years with active or convalescent COVID-19.

V usage is TRBV7-2 and J usage is TRBJ2-7; no definite D call. The CDR3 length is 13 residues. Germline values: CDR1 SGHTA, CDR2 FQGNSA. Trimming cost V 3 bases and J 10 bases, with 16 bases left between them. CDR3 sequence: CASSFSPLSTQYF. The CDR3 DNA follows: TGTGCCAGCAGCTTCTCCCCACTGTCTACCCAGTACTTC.

V is TRBV9 and J is TRBJ2-3, with 9 bases matching TRBD2. CDR1 and CDR2 from the germline V gene are SGDLS and YYNGEE. The CDR3 covers 15 residues. The trim removed 0 bases at V and 6 bases at J, leaving 5 bases unmatched. The CDR3 nucleotides are TGTGCCAGCAGCGTAGGGGTTAGCGGGGGTGATACGCAGTATTTT. Its translation: CASSVGVSGGDTQYF.

This clone was counted only a few times. The chain couples TRBV30 to TRBJ1-1; a weak D match, TRBD1 (6 bases). V shed 1 base and J shed 7 bases, with 13 bases lying between them. Germline CDR1 GTSNPN, CDR2 SVGIG (reference sequence). CDR3 length: 13 residues. The CDR3 is CAWSGRQGSEAFF. In DNA form, the CDR3 reads TGTGCCTGGAGTGGTAGGCAGGGGAGTGAAGCTTTCTTT.

The V and J genes are TRBV19 and TRBJ1-3, with 9 bases that match TRBD1. The CDR3 loop spans 20 amino acids. The germline gives CDR1 LNHDA, CDR2 SQIVND (reference sequence). Trimming cost V 6 bases and J 0 bases; bases outside gene matches: 18. This CDR3 is CASSPTDRGGLPISGNTIYF. CDR3 DNA: TGTGCCAGTAGCCCAACGGACAGGGGAGGCCTCCCAATCTCTGGAAACACCATATATTTT. Filled out from reference TRBV19 and TRBJ1-3, the complete variable domain reads DGGITQSPKYLFRKEGQNVTLSCEQNLNHDAMYWYRQDPGQGLRLIYYSQIVNDFQKGDIAEGYSVSREKKESFPLTVTSAQKNPTAFYLCASSPTDRGGLPISGNTIYFGEGSWLTVV.

The chain has TRBV2 and TRBJ1-1; D remains ambiguous. The V end was cut by 7 bases, the J end by 4 bases, with 13 bases between. CDR3 length: 13 residues. Germline lookup yields CDR1 SNHLY and CDR2 FYNNEI. The CDR3 is CASIALRSTEAFF. The CDR3 DNA is TGTGCCAGCATAGCCCTCCGGAGCACTGAAGCTTTCTTT.

In DNA, the CDR3 is TGTGCCAGCAGCCGGGGGGTCCAGACCCAGTACTTC. Protein: CASSRGVQTQYF. The rearrangement links TRBV5-8 to TRBJ2-5; TRBD2 matches 7 bases. J lost 6 bases, V lost 4 bases, and 3 bases had no gene match. Germline V gene data show CDR1 as SGHTS and CDR2 as YDEGEE. The CDR3 spans 12 residues. Full variable domain (remainder filled in from reference TRBV5-8 and TRBJ2-5): EAGVTQSPTHLIKTRGQQATLRCSPISGHTSVYWYQQALGLGLQFLLWYDEGEERNRGNFPPRFSGRQFPNYSSELNVNALELEDSALYLCASSRGVQTQYFGPGTRLLVL.

The chain carries TRBV7-3 and TRBJ1-2, with 9 bases fitting TRBD1. V lost 5 bases to trimming and J lost 8 bases; unmatched junction nucleotides: 6. The CDR3 extends over 13 amino acids. Germline V CDR1 and CDR2: SGHTA, FQGTGA. As DNA, the CDR3 is TGTGCCAGCAGCCCGAGGACAGGGGTGGGCTACACCTTC. It codes for CASSPRTGVGYTF. The variable domain in full, with the rest retrieved from reference TRBV7-3 and TRBJ1-2, is GAGVSQTPSNKVTEKGKYVELRCDPISGHTALYWYRQSLGQGPEFLIYFQGTGAADDSGLPNDRFFAVRPEGSVSTLKIQRTERGDSAVYLCASSPRTGVGYTFGSGTRLTVV.

V usage is TRBV10-3 and J usage is TRBJ2-3; 12 positions match TRBD2. J lost 2 bases, V lost 10 bases, and 7 bases had no gene match. There are 15 residues in the CDR3. Germline CDR1 reads ENHRY; CDR2 reads SYGVKD. As DNA, the CDR3 is TGTGCCACTAAACTAGCGGGAGGTCCCACAGATACGCAGTATTTT. The encoded protein is CATKLAGGPTDTQYF.

The rearrangement links TRBV9 to TRBJ1-6; TRBD1 is a possible D gene (5 bases). The CDR3 covers 16 residues. The V end was cut by 0 bases, the J end by 10 bases, with 17 bases between. Per the germline V gene, CDR1 is SGDLS and CDR2 is YYNGEE. CDR3 DNA sequence: TGTGCCAGCAGCGTAGGGGCAGCCACGGGGGAGTCACCCCTCCACTTT. Its translation is CASSVGAATGESPLHF.

V gene TRBV27 combines with J gene TRBJ2-3; 9 bases line up with TRBD2. This CDR3 has 14 amino acids. Trimming took 2 bases from V and 3 from J; bases not matched to a gene: 0. In germline, CDR1 is MNHEY, CDR2 SMNVEV (reference sequence). CDR3 bases: TGTGCCAGCAGTTTACTAGCGGGGACAGATACGCAGTATTTT. It specifies CASSLLAGTDTQYF.

This chain uses TRBV3-1 (or the pseudogene TRBV3-2) with TRBJ2-2; D might be TRBD2 (5 bases). CDR1 and CDR2 from the germline V gene are LGHDT and YNNKEL (reference sequence). Trimming took 1 base from V and 4 from J, leaving 13 bases between them. The CDR3 runs to 16 residues. CDR3 sequence: CASSQVTRRITGELFF. The DNA for the CDR3 is TGTGCCAGCAGCCAAGTAACTAGACGAATCACCGGGGAGCTGTTTTTT.

V usage is TRBV19 and J usage is TRBJ1-1, with D unresolved. Trimming stripped 6 bases from V and 5 bases from J, with 13 bases between. Germline loops: CDR1 LNHDA, CDR2 SQIVND (reference sequence). This CDR3 is built from 13 residues. The CDR3 loop reads CASRIGRETEAFF. CDR3 DNA sequence: TGTGCCAGTAGGATCGGGCGGGAAACTGAAGCTTTCTTT.

This chain links TRBV28 with TRBJ2-7; weak D call: TRBD1 (6 bases). The CDR3 is made up of 13 amino acids. Trimming took off 7 bases at V and 7 bases at J, with 17 bases between the two ends. Germline CDR1 is MDHEN and CDR2 is SYDVKM. The chain's CDR3 is CASNTGQIYEQYF. In DNA, the CDR3 is TGTGCCAGCAATACAGGACAGATCTATGAGCAGTACTTC.

The rearrangement joins TRBV5-4 to TRBJ2-3, with D perhaps matching TRBD1 (6 bases). The ends were cut back, 3 bases at V and 9 bases at J, with 17 bases in the middle. Germline CDR1 is SGHNT and CDR2 is YYREEE (reference sequence). The CDR3 covers 14 residues. The CDR3 nucleotides read TGTGCCAGCAGCTCGGTAGGCCCAGGGGACACGCAGTATTTT. Translated: CASSSVGPGDTQYF.

V gene TRBV2 combines with J gene TRBJ1-6; 8 bases agree with TRBD1. V was pared by 6 bases and J by 9 bases, with 4 bases of the junction left unmatched. CDR3 length: 13 amino acids. Germline loops: CDR1 SNHLY, CDR2 FYNNEI. The CDR3 DNA sequence: TGTGCCAGCAGGCCGGACAGGGTTTCACCCCTCCACTTT. Amino acid sequence: CASRPDRVSPLHF.

The sample holds one count of this clone. The chain employs TRBV2 and TRBJ1-2; 10 bases map to TRBD1. The germline CDR1 and CDR2 sequences are SNHLY and FYNNEI. V lost 8 bases, J lost 4 bases, and 7 bases stayed unmatched. There are 14 residues in the CDR3. The CDR3 DNA sequence: TGTGCCAGCCTAATAGACAGGGGGCCCTATGGCTACACCTTC. Its translation: CASLIDRGPYGYTF.

CDR3 sequence: CASSPLQGVNTEAFF. In nucleotides, the CDR3 is TGCGCCAGCAGCCCCTTACAGGGGGTGAACACTGAAGCTTTCTTT. This chain connects TRBV4-1 to TRBJ1-1; TRBD1 matches 8 bases. V shed 4 bases, J shed 0 bases, and the junction held 4 bases outside the gene matches. The CDR3 length is 15 residues. Germline CDR1 MGHRA, CDR2 YSYEKL.

The V and J genes are TRBV27 and TRBJ1-5; D is unresolved. This CDR3 region has 15 residues. The V gene lost 6 bases and the J gene lost 3 bases, with 15 bases spanning the gap. Germline CDR1 MNHEY, CDR2 SMNVEV (reference sequence). The CDR3 DNA is TGTGCCAGCAGGGGCAACGCAGGCCTCAATCAGCCCCAGCATTTT. Its protein product is CASRGNAGLNQPQHF.

The chain has TRBV7-2 and TRBJ2-1; 8 bases are a match to TRBD1. From germline, CDR1 is SGHTA and CDR2 FQGNSA. V shed 5 bases and J 7 bases; nucleotides not matched to a gene: 7. The CDR3 spans 14 residues. The CDR3 DNA follows: TGTGCCAGCAGCCCAGGGGGCTTGAAGAATGAGCAGTTCTTC. Translated: CASSPGGLKNEQFF.

The V and J genes are TRBV18 and TRBJ1-5, with 11 bases fitting TRBD1. This CDR3 is 17 amino acids long. The V and J ends lost 4 bases and 6 bases, in that order; junction bases with no gene match: 11. Germline V gene sequence: CDR1 KGHSH, CDR2 LQKENI. This CDR3 is CASSQIRTGGSGQPQHF. The DNA of the CDR3 is TGTGCCAGCTCACAAATCAGGACAGGGGGCTCCGGTCAGCCCCAGCATTTT.

Turning to this clone: Distinct nucleotide sequences in the sample also encode this CDR3. The gene calls are TRBV2 and TRBJ1-5; a possible D gene is TRBD1 (5 bases). V lost 2 bases and J lost 1, with 12 bases in between. CDR3 size: 16 residues. From germline, CDR1 is SNHLY and CDR2 FYNNEI. In nucleotides, the CDR3 is TGTGCCAGCAGTGAACAGGGAGGGAGAAGCAATCAGCCCCAGCATTTT. It codes for CASSEQGGRSNQPQHF.

A few counts support this clone. V usage is TRBV4-2 and J usage is TRBJ1-4; 8 positions match TRBD1. Germline V gives CDR1 LGHNA, CDR2 YNFKEQ. The CDR3 covers 15 residues. V was clipped by 1 base and J by 4 bases; unmatched bases: 2. The CDR3 DNA is TGTGCCAGCAGCCAAGTCGGACAGGGTAATGAAAAACTGTTTTTT. This sequence encodes CASSQVGQGNEKLFF.

The genes are TRBV7-2 and TRBJ2-1; TRBD2 might be the D (5 bases). Germline V gives CDR1 SGHTA, CDR2 FQGNSA. This CDR3 is 14 amino acids long. Trimming took 6 bases from V and 7 from J, leaving 16 bases between them. CDR3 DNA: TGTGCCAGCAGACTCGGAGGCGGTCTAAATGAGCAGTTCTTC. Amino acid sequence: CASRLGGGLNEQFF.

The rearrangement links TRBV7-9 to TRBJ2-1; 10 positions agree with TRBD2. The CDR3 runs 18 residues. The V gene's germline CDR1 is SEHNR and CDR2 FQNEAQ (reference sequence). V lost 2 bases to trimming and J lost 1 base; unmatched junction nucleotides: 8. The DNA for the CDR3 is TGTGCCAGCAGCTTAACTAGCGGGATCAGTTTTTCCTACAATGAGCAGTTCTTC. Translated, it gives CASSLTSGISFSYNEQFF.

V gene TRBV19 combines with J gene TRBJ1-3; no clear D. Germline CDR1 and CDR2: LNHDA and SQIVND (reference sequence). The CDR3 has 13 amino acids. V lost 3 bases to trimming and J lost 3 bases, with 6 bases between them. For the CDR3, the DNA is TGTGCCAGTAGTATTGCGGGTGGAAACACCATATATTTT. This sequence encodes CASSIAGGNTIYF.

This chain connects TRBV6-2 or TRBV6-3 to TRBJ1-1, with D possibly matching TRBD1 (5 bases). Germline CDR1 MNHEY, CDR2 SVGEGT. V dropped 7 bases and J dropped 3 bases, with 15 bases sitting between them. This CDR3 region has 14 residues. CDR3 loop: CASNPGHPYTEAFF. DNA of the CDR3: TGTGCCAGCAACCCCGGACACCCGTACACTGAAGCTTTCTTT.

The sample holds a few counts of this clone. The chain combines TRBV29-1 with TRBJ1-2; 10 bases agree with TRBD1. The ends lost 7 bases at V and 5 bases at J; junction bases unmatched: 13. Germline CDR1 and CDR2: SQVTM and ANQGSEA. The CDR3 has 15 amino acids. CDR3 region: CSALSDRGRGYGYTF. CDR3 in DNA: TGCAGCGCCTTAAGTGACAGGGGGCGCGGGTATGGCTACACCTTC.

This CDR3 reads CASSLGTGAPNTEAFF. In DNA, the CDR3 is TGCGCCAGCAGCTTGGGGACAGGGGCTCCCAACACTGAAGCTTTCTTT. The chain employs TRBV5-1 and TRBJ1-1, with 9 nucleotides matching TRBD1. V shed 0 bases and J 2 bases; nucleotides not matched to a gene: 5. Germline V lookup: CDR1 SGHRS, CDR2 YFSETQ. The CDR3 has 16 amino acids. Variable domain in full (rest from reference TRBV5-1 and TRBJ1-1): KAGVTQTPRYLIKTRGQQVTLSCSPISGHRSVSWYQQTPGQGLQFLFEYFSETQRNKGNFPGRFSGRQFSNSRSEMNVSTLELGDSALYLCASSLGTGAPNTEAFFGQGTRLTVV.

This clone was detected only once. This sequence joins TRBV28 and TRBJ2-2; D is possibly TRBD1 (6 bases). The CDR3 runs to 14 residues. Looked up from germline, CDR1 is MDHEN and CDR2 is SYDVKM. V lost 7 bases to trimming and J lost 5 bases, with 14 bases between them. The CDR3: CASIYTRGTGELFF. Here the CDR3 DNA reads TGTGCCAGCATTTATACTAGGGGGACCGGGGAGCTGTTTTTT.

The chain has TRBV25-1 and TRBJ1-5, with D perhaps matching TRBD1 (6 bases). Germline V gives CDR1 MGHDK, CDR2 SYGVNS. V lost 3 bases and J 5 bases, leaving 17 bases between the germline ends. The length of the CDR3 is 16 residues. CDR3: CASSDPSRGVDQPQHF. The CDR3 DNA follows: TGTGCCAGCAGTGATCCTTCCAGGGGAGTGGATCAGCCCCAGCATTTT.